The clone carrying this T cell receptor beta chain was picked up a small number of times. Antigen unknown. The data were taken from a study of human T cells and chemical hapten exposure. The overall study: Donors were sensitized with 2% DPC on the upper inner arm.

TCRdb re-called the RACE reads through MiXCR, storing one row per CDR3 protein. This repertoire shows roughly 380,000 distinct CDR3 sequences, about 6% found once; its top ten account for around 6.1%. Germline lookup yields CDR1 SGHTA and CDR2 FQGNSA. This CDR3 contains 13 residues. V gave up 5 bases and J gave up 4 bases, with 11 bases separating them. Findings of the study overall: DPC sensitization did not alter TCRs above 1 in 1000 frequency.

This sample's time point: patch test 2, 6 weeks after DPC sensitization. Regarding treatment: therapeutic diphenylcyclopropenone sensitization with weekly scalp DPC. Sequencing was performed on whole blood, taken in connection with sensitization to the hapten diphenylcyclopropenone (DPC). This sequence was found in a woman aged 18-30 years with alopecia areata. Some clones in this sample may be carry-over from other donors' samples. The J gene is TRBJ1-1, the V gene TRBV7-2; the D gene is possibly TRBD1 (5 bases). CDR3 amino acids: CASSGRGATEAFF. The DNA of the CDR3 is TGTGCCAGCAGCGGTAGGGGAGCCACTGAAGCTTTCTTT. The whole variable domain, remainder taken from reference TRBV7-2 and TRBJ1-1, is GAGVSQSPSNKVTEKGKDVELRCDPISGHTALYWYRQSLGQGLEFLIYFQGNSAPDKSGLPSDRFSAERTGGSVSTLTIQRTQQEDSAVYLCASSGRGATEAFFGQGTRLTVV.